One sample yielded the 17 T cell receptor beta chains listed below, sequenced in a study of blood T cell repertoires in COVID-19. Produced via immunoSEQ multiplex PCR; TCRdb's table is partial and in-frame only. The sample consists of 190,000 or so clones, around 82% of them appearing once. Input material: peripheral blood. The receptors derive from a woman aged 80 or over with acute or convalescent COVID-19.

The chain employs TRBV6-5 and TRBJ2-3, with TRBD2 matching 7 bases. Germline CDR1 MNHEY, CDR2 SVGAGI. The ends lost 5 bases at V and 2 bases at J; junction bases unmatched: 4. This CDR3 has 14 amino acids. CDR3 DNA: TGTGCCAGCAGTCCCGGGACTACCACAGATACGCAGTATTTT. Its translation: CASSPGTTTDTQYF.

The V and J genes are TRBV25-1 and TRBJ2-2, with D unresolved. The CDR3 extends over 11 amino acids. CDR1 and CDR2 from the germline V gene are MGHDK and SYGVNS. The V and J ends lost 9 bases and 8 bases respectively, with 10 bases between them. CDR3: CASSSAGELFF. The CDR3 region has the DNA TGTGCCAGTTCGTCTGCGGGGGAGCTGTTTTTT.

The DNA of the CDR3 is TGTGCCAGTATGCTGACTGGGTCCTCAACTAATGAAAAACTGTTTTTT. Translation: CASMLTGSSTNEKLFF. This rearrangement joins TRBV19 to TRBJ1-4; no clear D gene. Germline values: CDR1 LNHDA, CDR2 SQIVND (reference sequence). The CDR3 consists of 16 residues. The germline V and J ends were trimmed by 7 bases and 0 bases, with 15 bases remaining between them.

This clone appeared a few times. The chain combines TRBV20-1 with TRBJ1-3; 8 nucleotides line up with TRBD1. Germline CDR1 and CDR2: DFQATT and SNEGSKA (reference sequence). Trimming at V came to 3 bases and at J to 8 bases, leaving 6 bases not matched to a gene. The CDR3 loop spans 13 amino acids. The CDR3 region is CSASRQGRDTIYF. The CDR3 DNA reads TGCAGTGCTAGTAGACAGGGGAGAGACACCATATATTTT.

This clone was counted a single time. The chain joins TRBV5-1 to TRBJ1-3; D might be TRBD1 (5 bases). V lost 0 bases, J lost 4 bases, and 17 bases lay in between. CDR3 length equals 17 residues. Looked up from germline, CDR1 is SGHRS and CDR2 is YFSETQ. For the CDR3, the DNA is TGCGCCAGCAGCTTGGTAACCGGGCAGGGTTCGGGAAACACCATATATTTT. Encoded protein: CASSLVTGQGSGNTIYF.

This chain connects TRBV2 to TRBJ2-7, with D tentatively TRBD1 (5 bases). There are 14 residues in the CDR3. CDR1 is SNHLY, CDR2 FYNNEI, per germline. Trimming left V 0 bases short and J 3 bases short, with 9 bases between. DNA for the CDR3: TGTGCCAGCAGTGAAGCGCTTCAGGGCTACGAGCAGTACTTC. Protein product: CASSEALQGYEQYF.

Here the CDR3 DNA reads TGTGCCAGCAGTGAAGAGCGGGGGGGCCACCATACGCAGTATTTT. Translating it yields CASSEERGGHHTQYF. The chain is built from TRBV2 and TRBJ2-3; 10 positions agree with TRBD2. Germline loops: CDR1 SNHLY, CDR2 FYNNEI. V dropped 1 base and J dropped 7; count of bases not matched to a gene: 5. The CDR3 runs to 15 residues.

J is TRBJ2-1 and V is TRBV11-1, with 8 bases matching TRBD2. V dropped 5 bases and J dropped 9; count of bases not matched to a gene: 12. CDR1 is SGHAT, CDR2 FQDESV, per germline (reference sequence). The CDR3 totals 15 residues. CDR3 in amino acids: CASSQSAGGGSEQFF. The CDR3 DNA is TGTGCCAGCAGCCAATCGGCGGGAGGAGGGAGTGAGCAGTTCTTC.

V is TRBV5-6 and J is TRBJ1-3; D uncertain. Germline assignment: CDR1 SGHDT and CDR2 YYEEEE. Trimming shortened V by 1 base and J by 0 bases, and 11 bases separated the two germline ends. The CDR3 extends over 16 amino acids. The chain's CDR3 is CASSLTMRGSGNTIYF. The CDR3 coding sequence is TGTGCCAGCAGCTTGACCATGCGGGGCTCTGGAAACACCATATATTTT.

The chain has TRBV14 and TRBJ2-2; 9 bases agree with TRBD1. The CDR3 consists of 17 residues. From germline, CDR1 is SGHDN and CDR2 FVKESK. After removal of 4 bases from V and 0 bases from J, the junction contained 6 bases not matched to a gene. The CDR3, as DNA: TGTGCCAGCAGCCGGACAAGGACAGGGGCGAACACCGGGGAGCTGTTTTTT. Protein: CASSRTRTGANTGELFF.

The V call is TRBV6-5, the J call TRBJ2-7, with D tentatively TRBD1 (6 bases). The CDR3 loop spans 14 amino acids. Trimming left V 10 bases short and J 3 bases short, with 19 bases between. The germline gives CDR1 MNHEY, CDR2 SVGAGI. The chain's CDR3 is CATSLGTRYYEQYF. CDR3 in DNA: TGTGCCACCTCCTTAGGGACACGTTACTACGAGCAGTACTTC.

The chain links TRBV7-5 to TRBJ2-2; the D segment call TRBD2 is taken from the table without a DNA check. TRBV7-5 is labeled a pseudogene. There are 18 residues in the CDR3. DNA of the CDR3: TGTGTCAGAAGCTCGAAAGCGGATTGGCAGGTGAACACCGGGGAGCTGTTTTTT. The encoded protein is CVRSSKADWQVNTGELFF.

This clone has just a few counts. The rearrangement uses TRBV3-1 (or the pseudogene TRBV3-2) and TRBJ1-2; tentatively, D is TRBD1 (6 bases). The germline CDR1 and CDR2 sequences are LGHDT and YNNKEL (reference sequence). V lost 2 bases and J 6 bases, leaving 19 bases between the germline ends. The CDR3 consists of 16 residues. The CDR3: CASSQRGGQSENGYTF. CDR3 nucleotides: TGTGCCAGCAGCCAAAGGGGGGGACAAAGTGAGAATGGCTACACCTTC.

This chain uses TRBV3-1 (or the pseudogene TRBV3-2) with TRBJ2-1; the match to TRBD2 covers 8 bases. CDR3 size: 14 residues. The germline CDR1 and CDR2 sequences are LGHDT and YNNKEL (reference sequence). Unmatched junction bases numbered 6, after V lost 4 bases and J lost 7 bases. For the CDR3, the DNA is TGTGCCAGCAGCCCACGGGGGGGAAGGAATGAGCAGTTCTTC. Translated: CASSPRGGRNEQFF.

The chain combines TRBV4-1 with TRBJ1-2, with 9 bases aligning to TRBD1. The CDR3 contains 15 residues. Germline V gene sequence: CDR1 MGHRA, CDR2 YSYEKL. V shed 4 bases and J 1 base; nucleotides not matched to a gene: 4. CDR3 in amino acids: CASSLRTGVNYGYTF. The CDR3 region has the DNA TGCGCCAGCAGCCTCCGGACAGGGGTTAACTATGGCTACACCTTC.

This clone was seen only once. V usage is TRBV20-1 and J usage is TRBJ1-1; D might be TRBD1 (6 bases). This CDR3 region has 11 residues. Germline lookup yields CDR1 DFQATT and CDR2 SNEGSKA (reference sequence). CDR3 sequence (DNA): TGCAGGGGGGCCCGAGGCACTGAAGCTTTCTTT. Residues: CRGARGTEAFF.

V gene TRBV7-6 combines with J gene TRBJ1-1; TRBD1 matches at 9 bases. The CDR3 extends over 15 amino acids. Germline CDR1 reads SGHVS; CDR2 reads FNYEAQ. V trimming: 4 bases; J trimming: 3 bases; junction bases outside the gene matches: 6. CDR3 residues: CASSSQGAADTEAFF. CDR3 nucleotides: TGTGCCAGCAGCTCACAGGGGGCCGCGGACACTGAAGCTTTCTTT.